This T cell receptor beta chain came from a study of blood T cell repertoires in COVID-19. Study details: Acute-phase and convalescent COVID-19 samples originated in the United States, Italy and Spain. T cells, B-cell-depleted T cells, or PBMCs provided the cDNA or gDNA that served as material.

Methods used by the authors: Reference gene primer amplification yielded estimated nucleated cell counts. The table came from immunoSEQ multiplex PCR; TCRdb's copy has only in-frame clones and leaves some out. V, J and clone size are those of that table, while D and trimming were read from the DNA. The sample consists of about 140,000 clones, about 92% of them appearing once. V was clipped by 1 base and J by 6 bases, with 15 bases between them. The CDR3 runs to 16 residues. Germline assignment: CDR1 MGHRA and CDR2 YSYEKL. Sequencing input: peripheral blood. The gene calls are TRBV4-1 and TRBJ1-4; possibly TRBD1 for D (5 bases). This receptor was obtained from a human donor in a cohort sampled during active COVID-19. The CDR3 nucleotides are TGCGCCAGCAGCCAAGGGGGAAGCAGGGCGGATGAAAAACTGTTTTTT. This translates into CASSQGGSRADEKLFF.